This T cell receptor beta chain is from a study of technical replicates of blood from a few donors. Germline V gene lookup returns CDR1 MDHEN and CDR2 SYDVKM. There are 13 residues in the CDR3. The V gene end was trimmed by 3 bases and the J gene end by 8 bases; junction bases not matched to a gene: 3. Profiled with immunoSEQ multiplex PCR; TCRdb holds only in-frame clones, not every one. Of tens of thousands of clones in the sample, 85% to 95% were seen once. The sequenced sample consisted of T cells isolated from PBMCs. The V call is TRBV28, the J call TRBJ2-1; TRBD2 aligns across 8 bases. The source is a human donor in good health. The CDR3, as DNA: TGTGCCAGCAGTTTCCGGCGGGGGGATGAGCAGTTCTTC. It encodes CASSFRRGDEQFF. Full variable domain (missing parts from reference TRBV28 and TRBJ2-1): DVKVTQSSRYLVKRTGEKVFLECVQDMDHENMFWYRQDPGLGLRLIYFSYDVKMKEKGDIPEGYSVSREKKERFSLILESASTNQTSMYLCASSFRRGDEQFFGPGTRLTVL.